The T cell receptor (beta chain) under discussion was sequenced for a study of shared clonotypes between healthy human individuals. Study-wide background: A couple of women and three men aged 18 to 49 made up the donors. Each donor's CD8 memory used one plate, CD8 naive two, each CD4 subset three.

Looked up from germline, CDR1 is SGHNT and CDR2 is YYREEE (reference sequence). With 4 bases removed from V and 0 bases from J, the gap between germline ends came to 19 bases. The CDR3 loop spans 17 amino acids. A split of CD4+ cells into CD45RA+ naive and CD45RA-negative memory subsets was performed. Using approximately 190 ng DNA, some 30,000 T cell genomes, the sorted-subset replicate PCRs were run. Assay used: immunoSEQ multiplex PCR; TCRdb lists only in-frame clones, some missing. The profile shows roughly 1,100,000 clones, around four fifths of them singletons. The receptor was isolated from a man younger than 30 in good health. V is TRBV5-4 and J is TRBJ2-5, with D maybe TRBD2 (5 bases). The specimen was memory CD4+ T cells sorted from blood. Subset denoted: CD45RA-negative fraction. CDR3: CASSAGRGAPYQETQYF. The DNA for the CDR3 is TGTGCCAGCAGCGCGGGTCGGGGAGCGCCTTACCAAGAGACCCAGTACTTC.